This record looks at one TCR beta chain sequence and its context. The data derive from a study of Ad26.COV2.S vaccination and SARS-CoV-2 variants. About the research overall: The authors gave Ad26.COV2.S intramuscularly, either once or twice 56 days apart.

Method: immunoSEQ multiplex PCR; TCRdb's copy keeps in-frame clones and lacks some. In the table there are roughly 320,000 clones, roughly 80% of which are singletons. Treatment in this sample: 15 to 20 received Ad26.COV2.S at low or high dose, single or two shots; about 5 received placebo; per-sample allocation not given. Day 63 after the first vaccine or placebo injection was the time point for sampling. Germline V CDR1 and CDR2: SGHRS, YFSETQ. This CDR3 contains 19 residues. The J segment lost 2 bases and the V segment lost 4 bases, leaving 11 bases of the junction unmatched. The source of this sequence is a person between 18 and 59 years old who received the Ad26.COV2.S COVID-19 vaccine or a placebo. The chain uses TRBV5-1 and TRBJ2-3; 15 bases fit TRBD2. Sequenced here: peripheral blood, sampled in a trial of Ad26.COV2.S vaccine versus placebo. The CDR3 here is CASSAGTGTSGGITDTQYF. CDR3 DNA sequence: TGCGCCAGCAGCGCGGGAACAGGGACTAGCGGGGGGATCACAGATACGCAGTATTTT.